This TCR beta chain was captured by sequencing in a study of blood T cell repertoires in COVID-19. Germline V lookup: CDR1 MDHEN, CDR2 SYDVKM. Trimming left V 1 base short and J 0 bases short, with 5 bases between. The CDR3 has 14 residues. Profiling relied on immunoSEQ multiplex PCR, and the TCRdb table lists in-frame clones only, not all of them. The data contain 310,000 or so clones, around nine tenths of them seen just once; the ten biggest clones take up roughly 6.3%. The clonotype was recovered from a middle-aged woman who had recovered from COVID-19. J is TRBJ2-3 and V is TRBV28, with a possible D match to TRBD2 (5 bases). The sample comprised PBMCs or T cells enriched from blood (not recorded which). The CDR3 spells CASSLLASTDTQYF. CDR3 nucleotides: TGTGCCAGCAGTTTATTAGCGAGCACAGATACGCAGTATTTT.